A single sample gave rise to the 32 T cell receptor beta chains below, sequenced in a study of blood T cell repertoires in COVID-19. Clones were sequenced by immunoSEQ multiplex PCR, and TCRdb holds only the in-frame ones, with some missing. This sample carries 300,000 or so clones, about 88% of them seen once, and the ten largest clones take 2% to 3%. What was sequenced was PBMCs or T cells enriched from blood (not recorded which). These receptors came from a man in his 60s who had recovered from COVID-19.

The genes are TRBV5-5 and TRBJ1-6; unclear D gene. V was pared by 0 bases and J by 0 bases, with 7 bases between. CDR3 length equals 16 residues. Germline V gene sequence: CDR1 SGHKS, CDR2 YYEKEE (reference sequence). Here the CDR3 reads CASSLVPSSYNSPLHF. DNA of the CDR3: TGTGCCAGCAGCTTGGTCCCGAGCTCCTATAATTCACCCCTCCACTTT.

This clone has a single count. The gene calls are TRBV5-1 and TRBJ2-2; 11 nucleotides line up with TRBD1. This CDR3 has 16 amino acids. V dropped 7 bases and J dropped 5; count of bases not matched to a gene: 10. The germline CDR1 and CDR2 sequences are SGHRS and YFSETQ. DNA for the CDR3: TGCGCCAGCGCGAAAACCGGGACAGGGGGAACCGGGGAGCTGTTTTTT. Translation gives CASAKTGTGGTGELFF.

This clone was recorded once. The chain employs TRBV6-5 and TRBJ1-1, with 8 bases lining up with TRBD1. This CDR3 has 13 residues. V trimming: 5 bases; J trimming: 5 bases; junction bases outside the gene matches: 4. Looked up from germline, CDR1 is MNHEY and CDR2 is SVGAGI. CDR3 nucleotides: TGTGCCAGCAGTATACAGGGGGGTACTGAAGCTTTCTTT. Amino acids: CASSIQGGTEAFF.

The V and J genes are TRBV15 and TRBJ2-7; TRBD1 aligns across 8 bases. The J segment lost 7 bases and the V segment lost 3 bases, leaving 8 bases of the junction unmatched. The CDR3 length is 14 residues. Germline V gene sequence: CDR1 LNHNV, CDR2 YYDKDF (reference sequence). CDR3 in amino acids: CATSRDRAVQEQYF. As DNA, the CDR3 is TGTGCCACCAGCAGGGACAGGGCCGTCCAGGAGCAGTACTTC.

V and J are TRBV2 and TRBJ2-1, with D possibly matching TRBD1 (6 bases). Germline V gene lookup returns CDR1 SNHLY and CDR2 FYNNEI. CDR3 length: 14 amino acids. Deletions cut 2 bases from V and 7 bases from J, with 12 bases between. The CDR3 here is CASSEQGKLNEQFF. Here the CDR3 DNA reads TGTGCCAGCAGTGAACAGGGGAAATTGAATGAGCAGTTCTTC.

V is TRBV6-1 and J is TRBJ1-5; TRBD1 might be the D (6 bases). The CDR3 runs 17 residues. The germline gives CDR1 MNHNS, CDR2 SASEGT. V lost 2 bases and J lost 2, with 16 bases in between. Written as DNA, the CDR3 is TGTGCCAGCAGTGAATCGGCAGGGGCGTTCGGCAATCAGCCCCAGCATTTT. The encoded protein is CASSESAGAFGNQPQHF.

This sequence joins TRBV11-1 and TRBJ1-1; D is uncertain. In germline, CDR1 is SGHAT, CDR2 FQDESV (reference sequence). The CDR3 has 13 amino acids. V was pared by 8 bases and J by 5 bases, with 15 bases between. In nucleotides, the CDR3 is TGTGCCAGCCACCTCACTAGGGAGACTGAAGCTTTCTTT. It encodes CASHLTRETEAFF.

The chain combines TRBV6-1 with TRBJ2-3; 9 nucleotides align to TRBD2. Germline V gene lookup returns CDR1 MNHNS and CDR2 SASEGT. This CDR3 contains 16 residues. V trimming: 3 bases; J trimming: 2 bases; junction bases outside the gene matches: 6. CDR3 bases: TGTGCCAGCAGTGACCGGCCTAGCGGGGTCACAGATACGCAGTATTTT. The encoded protein is CASSDRPSGVTDTQYF.

This chain joins TRBV12-3 or TRBV12-4 and TRBJ2-1; D uncertain. With 6 bases removed from V and 5 bases from J, the gap between germline ends came to 11 bases. This CDR3 region has 13 residues. CDR3 nucleotides: TGTGCCAGCAGCCTAGAAGTCCACAATGAGCAGTTCTTC. It codes for CASSLEVHNEQFF.

The V gene is TRBV2, the J gene TRBJ1-1, with TRBD1 identical over 7 bases. Per germline, CDR1 SNHLY and CDR2 FYNNEI. V shed 5 bases, J shed 6 bases, and the junction held 3 bases outside the gene matches. The CDR3 totals 12 residues. CDR3 nucleotide sequence: TGTGCCAGCAGTCCACAGGGGTCTGAAGCTTTCTTT. Protein: CASSPQGSEAFF.

The gene calls are TRBV9 and TRBJ2-3; D call uncertain. Germline CDR1 reads SGDLS; CDR2 reads YYNGEE. V was pared by 4 bases and J by 0 bases, with 12 bases between. The CDR3 spans 15 residues. The CDR3 sequence is CASSIGPPSTDTQYF. The CDR3 coding sequence is TGTGCCAGCAGCATCGGTCCCCCAAGCACAGATACGCAGTATTTT. Full variable domain (missing parts from reference TRBV9 and TRBJ2-3): DSGVTQTPKHLITATGQRVTLRCSPRSGDLSVYWYQQSLDQGLQFLIQYYNGEERAKGNILERFSAQQFPDLHSELNLSSLELGDSALYFCASSIGPPSTDTQYFGPGTRLTVL.

The chain uses TRBV24-1 and TRBJ2-5, with 9 bases that match TRBD2. After removal of 3 bases from V and 2 bases from J, the junction contained 6 bases not matched to a gene. Germline CDR1 and CDR2: KGHDR and SFDVKD. This CDR3 comprises 16 residues. CDR3 amino acids: CATSDPRLAVQETQYF. In nucleotides, the CDR3 is TGTGCCACCAGTGATCCCCGACTAGCGGTACAAGAGACCCAGTACTTC.

This CDR3 is CATKQGGRATYEQYF. In DNA, the CDR3 is TGTGCTACTAAGCAAGGCGGGAGGGCCACCTACGAGCAGTACTTC. The chain is built from TRBV19 and TRBJ2-7; 9 bases map to TRBD2. The germline gives CDR1 LNHDA, CDR2 SQIVND (reference sequence). The CDR3 contains 15 residues.

The V gene is TRBV11-1, the J gene TRBJ2-7; possibly TRBD2 for D (6 bases). V gave up 2 bases and J gave up 2 bases, with 13 bases separating them. The CDR3 has 15 residues. Germline V gene data show CDR1 as SGHAT and CDR2 as FQDESV (reference sequence). The CDR3 reads CASSLSAGWTYEQYF. CDR3 nucleotides: TGTGCCAGCAGCTTATCTGCGGGATGGACCTACGAGCAGTACTTC.

V is TRBV6-2 or TRBV6-3 and J is TRBJ2-7; TRBD2 is a possible D gene (5 bases). The CDR3 loop spans 16 amino acids. V dropped 6 bases and J dropped 0 bases, with 18 bases sitting between them. Germline V CDR1 and CDR2: MNHEY, SVGEGT. The DNA of the CDR3 is TGTGCCAGCAGCAAATTCTTAGCGCGAAGCTCCTACGAGCAGTACTTC. This translates into CASSKFLARSSYEQYF.

V gene TRBV19 combines with J gene TRBJ2-7; D might be TRBD1 (5 bases). The CDR3 loop spans 16 amino acids. V was pared by 4 bases and J by 2 bases, with 18 bases between. Germline CDR1 LNHDA, CDR2 SQIVND (reference sequence). This CDR3 reads CASSTNARQKTYEQYF. The CDR3 DNA is TGTGCCAGTAGTACCAATGCCCGACAGAAAACCTACGAGCAGTACTTC.

The DNA of the CDR3 is TGTGCCAGCATTCCCGGACAGGGCCATAATTCACCCCTCCACTTT. It translates to CASIPGQGHNSPLHF. The V call is TRBV6-6, the J call TRBJ1-6, with 8 nucleotides matching TRBD1. V lost 7 bases to trimming and J lost 5 bases; unmatched junction nucleotides: 7. The CDR3 has 15 amino acids. Germline CDR1 is MNHNY and CDR2 is SVGAGI (reference sequence).

The rearrangement joins TRBV7-2 to TRBJ2-1; 10 bases line up with TRBD2. V trimming: 8 bases; J trimming: 5 bases; junction bases outside the gene matches: 18. Per the germline V gene, CDR1 is SGHTA and CDR2 is FQGNSA. This CDR3 is 18 amino acids long. This chain's CDR3 is CASRERGGAPSRNNEQFF. CDR3 bases: TGTGCCAGCCGTGAGCGGGGGGGCGCACCCTCGCGGAACAATGAGCAGTTCTTC. Full variable domain (outside the CDR3, taken from reference TRBV7-2 and TRBJ2-1): GAGVSQSPSNKVTEKGKDVELRCDPISGHTALYWYRQSLGQGLEFLIYFQGNSAPDKSGLPSDRFSAERTGGSVSTLTIQRTQQEDSAVYLCASRERGGAPSRNNEQFFGPGTRLTVL.

The DNA for the CDR3 is TGCGCCAGCAGCCACAGGGTAGGGTCCTACAATGAGCAGTTCTTC. Protein: CASSHRVGSYNEQFF. The chain employs TRBV4-3 and TRBJ2-1, with D maybe TRBD1 (5 bases). Germline CDR1 is LGHNA and CDR2 is YSLEER. The germline V and J ends were trimmed by 3 bases and 1 base, with 10 bases remaining between them. The CDR3 is 15 amino acids.

The V gene is TRBV5-1, the J gene TRBJ1-2; TRBD1 matches at 7 bases. This CDR3 comprises 13 residues. Germline V gives CDR1 SGHRS, CDR2 YFSETQ. Trimming took 3 bases from V and 5 from J; bases not matched to a gene: 4. Here the CDR3 DNA reads TGCGCCAGCAGCTCCACAGGGGTTTATGGCTACACCTTC. Translated: CASSSTGVYGYTF.

The chain carries TRBV5-1 and TRBJ2-7; 9 bases fit TRBD1. V trimming: 2 bases; J trimming: 4 bases; junction bases outside the gene matches: 4. CDR1 and CDR2 from the germline V gene are SGHRS and YFSETQ. This CDR3 has 14 residues. The CDR3 region is CASSFGTGQYEQYF. DNA for the CDR3: TGCGCCAGCAGCTTCGGGACAGGGCAATACGAGCAGTACTTC.

This rearrangement joins TRBV7-3 to TRBJ2-1; 7 positions agree with TRBD1. Trimming took 4 bases from V and 0 from J; bases not matched to a gene: 9. CDR3 size: 17 residues. Germline values: CDR1 SGHTA, CDR2 FQGTGA. DNA for the CDR3: TGTGCCAGCAGCTCAAAGACAGGGTCCGTCTCCTACAATGAGCAGTTCTTC. Amino acid sequence: CASSSKTGSVSYNEQFF. Based on the CDR3 plus reference TRBV7-3 and TRBJ2-1, the full variable domain is GAGVSQTPSNKVTEKGKYVELRCDPISGHTALYWYRQSLGQGPEFLIYFQGTGAADDSGLPNDRFFAVRPEGSVSTLKIQRTERGDSAVYLCASSSKTGSVSYNEQFFGPGTRLTVL.

The V call is TRBV24-1, the J call TRBJ2-3; maybe TRBD2 (6 bases). Trimming took 6 bases from V and 0 from J, leaving 15 bases between them. The CDR3 covers 16 residues. Germline V CDR1 and CDR2: KGHDR, SFDVKD. The CDR3 DNA follows: TGTGCCACCAGTCCGGGACTCTACTCTAGCACAGATACGCAGTATTTT. This gives the protein CATSPGLYSSTDTQYF.

V gene TRBV5-1 combines with J gene TRBJ1-1; TRBD1 aligns across 8 bases. The germline V gene encodes CDR1 SGHRS and CDR2 YFSETQ. Trimming took 2 bases from V and 7 from J; bases not matched to a gene: 10. This CDR3 spans 15 amino acids. The CDR3 protein is CASSFLGQGVVEAFF. CDR3 nucleotide sequence: TGCGCCAGCAGCTTCCTAGGACAGGGAGTTGTTGAAGCTTTCTTT. The whole variable domain, remainder taken from reference TRBV5-1 and TRBJ1-1, is KAGVTQTPRYLIKTRGQQVTLSCSPISGHRSVSWYQQTPGQGLQFLFEYFSETQRNKGNFPGRFSGRQFSNSRSEMNVSTLELGDSALYLCASSFLGQGVVEAFFGQGTRLTVV.

This chain connects TRBV19 to TRBJ2-7; 7 positions agree with TRBD1. V was clipped by 3 bases and J by 2 bases; unmatched bases: 4. CDR3 length: 14 residues. Germline lookup yields CDR1 LNHDA and CDR2 SQIVND (reference sequence). CDR3 in DNA: TGTGCCAGTAGTATGACAGGGACCCCCTACGAGCAGTACTTC. It specifies CASSMTGTPYEQYF.

The chain carries TRBV7-6 and TRBJ2-1; 10 nucleotides align to TRBD2. V trimming: 5 bases; J trimming: 4 bases; junction bases outside the gene matches: 5. CDR1 is SGHVS and CDR2 is FNYEAQ in the germline V gene. The CDR3 length is 15 residues. Here the CDR3 reads CASSPTSGFYNEQFF. In DNA, the CDR3 is TGTGCCAGCAGCCCGACTAGCGGGTTTTACAATGAGCAGTTCTTC.

This clone was counted a single time. The chain couples TRBV19 to TRBJ1-5; tentative D call: TRBD1 (5 bases). This CDR3 is built from 17 residues. V was trimmed by 4 bases and J by 2 bases, leaving 18 bases between them. CDR1 and CDR2 from the germline V gene are LNHDA and SQIVND (reference sequence). CDR3 nucleotide sequence: TGTGCCAGTAGTAGCCAGGGTATTAATCTTGGCAATCAGCCCCAGCATTTT. It yields the protein CASSSQGINLGNQPQHF.

The rearrangement links TRBV18 to TRBJ2-5; 8 nucleotides align to TRBD2. Trimming cost V 2 bases and J 8 bases; bases outside gene matches: 4. Germline V gene data show CDR1 as KGHSH and CDR2 as LQKENI. CDR3 length: 13 residues. CDR3 DNA sequence: TGTGCCAGCTCACCAGGCGGGGGGCAAACCCAGTACTTC. It codes for CASSPGGGQTQYF. Full variable domain (outside the CDR3, taken from reference TRBV18 and TRBJ2-5): NAGVMQNPRHLVRRRGQEARLRCSPMKGHSHVYWYRQLPEEGLKFMVYLQKENIIDESGMPKERFSAEFPKEGPSILRIQQVVRGDSAAYFCASSPGGGQTQYFGPGTRLLVL.

The CDR3 loop reads CASSPPGQRFIGNQPQHF. The DNA for the CDR3 is TGTGCCAGCTCACCACCGGGACAGAGGTTTATAGGCAATCAGCCCCAGCATTTT. The chain is built from TRBV18 and TRBJ1-5, with 7 positions matching TRBD1. The germline V gene encodes CDR1 KGHSH and CDR2 LQKENI. The CDR3 covers 18 residues. V gave up 0 bases and J gave up 2 bases; unmatched junction bases: 10.

For the CDR3, the DNA is TGTGCCAGCAGCTTAGACTCGACAGGGCGTTACTATGGCTACACCTTC. Translating gives CASSLDSTGRYYGYTF. The V call is TRBV7-2, the J call TRBJ1-2, with 7 bases fitting TRBD1. Germline CDR1 reads SGHTA; CDR2 reads FQGNSA. J gave up 3 bases and V 1 base, and 8 bases lay outside the gene matches. This CDR3 comprises 16 residues.

The chain joins TRBV9 to TRBJ2-3, with TRBD2 matching over 13 bases. Germline V gene sequence: CDR1 SGDLS, CDR2 YYNGEE. The CDR3 is 16 residues long. The junction had 5 bases not matched to a gene; V was cut back by 3 bases and J by 4 bases. Here the CDR3 reads CASSGTSGGESDTQYF. The CDR3 coding sequence is TGTGCCAGCAGCGGGACTAGCGGGGGAGAATCAGATACGCAGTATTTT.

The V and J genes are TRBV5-5 and TRBJ2-7, with a weak D call TRBD1 (6 bases). This CDR3 is built from 15 residues. Deletions cut 0 bases from V and 1 base from J, with 11 bases between. Germline V gives CDR1 SGHKS, CDR2 YYEKEE (reference sequence). The CDR3 DNA reads TGTGCCAGCAGCTTGGGGACAGTAAGATCCTACGAGCAGTACTTC. Protein sequence: CASSLGTVRSYEQYF.